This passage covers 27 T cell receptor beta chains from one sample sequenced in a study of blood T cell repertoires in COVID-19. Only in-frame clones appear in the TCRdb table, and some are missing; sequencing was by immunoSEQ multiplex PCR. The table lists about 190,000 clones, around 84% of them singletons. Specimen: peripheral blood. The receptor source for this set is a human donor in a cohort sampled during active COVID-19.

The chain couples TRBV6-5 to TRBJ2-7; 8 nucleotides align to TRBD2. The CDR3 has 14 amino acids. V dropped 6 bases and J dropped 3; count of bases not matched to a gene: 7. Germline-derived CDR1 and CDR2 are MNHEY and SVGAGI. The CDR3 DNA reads TGTGCCAGCAGCCCGGGACTAGTGAGCTACGAGCAGTACTTC. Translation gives CASSPGLVSYEQYF.

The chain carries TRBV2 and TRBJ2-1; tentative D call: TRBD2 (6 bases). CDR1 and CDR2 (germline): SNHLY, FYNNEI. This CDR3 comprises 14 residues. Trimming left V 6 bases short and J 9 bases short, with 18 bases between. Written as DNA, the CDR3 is TGTGCCAGCAGCCAGGGACTGATCGGCACTGAGCAGTTCTTC. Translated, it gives CASSQGLIGTEQFF.

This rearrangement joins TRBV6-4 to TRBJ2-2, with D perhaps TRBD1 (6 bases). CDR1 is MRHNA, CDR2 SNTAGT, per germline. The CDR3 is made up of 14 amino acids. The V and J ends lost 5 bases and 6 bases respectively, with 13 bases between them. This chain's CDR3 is CASSIAGVPGELFF. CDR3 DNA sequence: TGTGCCAGCAGTATCGCAGGGGTGCCCGGGGAGCTGTTTTTT.

The CDR3 is CATSAGGPRQTDTQYF. DNA of the CDR3: TGCGCCACCTCAGCGGGAGGTCCGAGACAGACAGATACGCAGTATTTT. The rearrangement joins TRBV5-1 to TRBJ2-3; TRBD2 agrees at 9 bases. J gave up 3 bases and V 9 bases, and 14 bases lay outside the gene matches. From germline, CDR1 is SGHRS and CDR2 YFSETQ. There are 16 residues in the CDR3. Full variable domain (outside the CDR3, taken from reference TRBV5-1 and TRBJ2-3): KAGVTQTPRYLIKTRGQQVTLSCSPISGHRSVSWYQQTPGQGLQFLFEYFSETQRNKGNFPGRFSGRQFSNSRSEMNVSTLELGDSALYLCATSAGGPRQTDTQYFGPGTRLTVL.

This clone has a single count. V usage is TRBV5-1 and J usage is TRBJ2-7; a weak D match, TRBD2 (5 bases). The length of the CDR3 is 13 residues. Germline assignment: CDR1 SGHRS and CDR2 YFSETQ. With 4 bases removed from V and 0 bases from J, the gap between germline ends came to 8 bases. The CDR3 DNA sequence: TGCGCCAGCAGCGAAGGGAGCTCCTACGAGCAGTACGTC. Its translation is CASSEGSSYEQYV.

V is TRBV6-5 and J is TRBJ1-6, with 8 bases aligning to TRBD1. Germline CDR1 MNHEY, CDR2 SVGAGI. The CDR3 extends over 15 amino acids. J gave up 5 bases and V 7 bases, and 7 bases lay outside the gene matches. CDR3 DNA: TGTGCCAGCACCATGACAGGGGAGAATAATTCACCCCTCCACTTT. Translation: CASTMTGENNSPLHF.

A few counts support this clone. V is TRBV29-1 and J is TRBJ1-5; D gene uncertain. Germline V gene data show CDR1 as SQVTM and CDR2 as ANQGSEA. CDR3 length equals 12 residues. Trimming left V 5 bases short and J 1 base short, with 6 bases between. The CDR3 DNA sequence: TGCAGCGTTCTAGAAAGCAATCAGCCCCAGCATTTT. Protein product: CSVLESNQPQHF. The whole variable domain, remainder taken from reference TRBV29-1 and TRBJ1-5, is SAVISQKPSRDICQRGTSLTIQCQVDSQVTMMFWYRQQPGQSLTLIATANQGSEATYESGFVIDKFPISRPNLTFSTLTVSNMSPEDSSIYLCSVLESNQPQHFGDGTRLSIL.

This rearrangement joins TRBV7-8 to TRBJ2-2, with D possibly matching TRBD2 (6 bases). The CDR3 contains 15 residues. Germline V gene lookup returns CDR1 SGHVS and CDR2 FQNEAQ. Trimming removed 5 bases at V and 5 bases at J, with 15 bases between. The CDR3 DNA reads TGTGCCAGCAGCCCCCGCCGGGGGTGGACCGGGGAGCTGTTTTTT. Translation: CASSPRRGWTGELFF.

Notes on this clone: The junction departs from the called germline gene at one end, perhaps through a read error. In DNA form, the CDR3 reads TGCGCCAGCAGCAGGACAGGGGAGTCCTTCGAGCAGTACTTC. Translated, it gives CASSRTGESFEQYF. The J gene is TRBJ2-7, the V gene TRBV5-1; 9 bases match TRBD1. Germline V gives CDR1 SGHRS, CDR2 YFSETQ. The CDR3 sequence is 14 residues long.

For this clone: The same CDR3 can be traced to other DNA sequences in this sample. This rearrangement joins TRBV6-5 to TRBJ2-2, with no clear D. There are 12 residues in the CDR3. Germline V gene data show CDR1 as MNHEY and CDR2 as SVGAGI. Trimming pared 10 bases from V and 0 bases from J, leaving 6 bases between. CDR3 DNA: TGTGCCATTTCTGCGAACACCGGGGAGCTGTTTTTT. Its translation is CAISANTGELFF.

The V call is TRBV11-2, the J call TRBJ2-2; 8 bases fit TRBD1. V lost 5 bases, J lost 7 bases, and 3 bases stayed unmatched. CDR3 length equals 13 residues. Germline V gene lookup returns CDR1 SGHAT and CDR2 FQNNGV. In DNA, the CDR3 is TGTGCCAGCAGCCCAGGGGGCAGCGGGGAGCTGTTTTTT. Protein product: CASSPGGSGELFF.

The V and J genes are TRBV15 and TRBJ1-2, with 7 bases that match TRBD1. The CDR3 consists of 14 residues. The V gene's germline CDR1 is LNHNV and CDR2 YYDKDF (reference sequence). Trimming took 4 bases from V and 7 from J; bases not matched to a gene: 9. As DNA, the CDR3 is TGTGCCACCAGCATCCAGACAGGGAGCGTTGGCTACACCTTC. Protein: CATSIQTGSVGYTF.

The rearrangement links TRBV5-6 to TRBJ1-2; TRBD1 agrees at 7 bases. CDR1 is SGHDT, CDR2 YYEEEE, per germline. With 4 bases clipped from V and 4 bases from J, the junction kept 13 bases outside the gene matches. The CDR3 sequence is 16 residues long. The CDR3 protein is CASSEGGASLLYGYTF. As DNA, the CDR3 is TGTGCCAGCAGCGAAGGGGGCGCTTCCCTGCTCTATGGCTACACCTTC.

CDR3 bases: TGTGCCAGCTCACCGGCAGGGGGTAGAGAGACCCAGTACTTC. It codes for CASSPAGGRETQYF. J is TRBJ2-5 and V is TRBV18; 7 positions agree with TRBD1. The CDR3 totals 14 residues. Trimming removed 3 bases from V and 4 bases from J; junction bases left unmatched: 5. The V gene's germline CDR1 is KGHSH and CDR2 LQKENI.

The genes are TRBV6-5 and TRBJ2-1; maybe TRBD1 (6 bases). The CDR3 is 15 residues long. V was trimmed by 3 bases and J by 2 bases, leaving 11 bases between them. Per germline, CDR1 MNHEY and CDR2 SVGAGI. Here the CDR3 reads CASSYRTAAYNEQFF. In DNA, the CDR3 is TGTGCCAGCAGTTATCGGACAGCAGCCTACAATGAGCAGTTCTTC.

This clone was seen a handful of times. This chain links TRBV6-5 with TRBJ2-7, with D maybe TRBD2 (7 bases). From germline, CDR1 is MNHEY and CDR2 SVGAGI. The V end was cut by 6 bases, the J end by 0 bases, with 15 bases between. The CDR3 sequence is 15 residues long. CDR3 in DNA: TGTGCCAGCAGCACGGGTGGGGGGGCCTCCTACGAGCAGTACTTC. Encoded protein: CASSTGGGASYEQYF.

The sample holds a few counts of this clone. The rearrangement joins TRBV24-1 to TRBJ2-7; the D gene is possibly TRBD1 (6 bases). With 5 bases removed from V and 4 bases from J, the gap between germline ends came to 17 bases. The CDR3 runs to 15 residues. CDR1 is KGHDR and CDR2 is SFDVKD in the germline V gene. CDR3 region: CATSATGRSSYEQYV. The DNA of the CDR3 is TGTGCCACCAGTGCCACAGGGCGGAGCTCGTACGAGCAGTACGTC.

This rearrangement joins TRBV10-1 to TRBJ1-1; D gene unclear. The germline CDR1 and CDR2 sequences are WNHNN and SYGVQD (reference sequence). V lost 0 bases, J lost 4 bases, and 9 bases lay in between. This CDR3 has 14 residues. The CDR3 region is CASSESSGSTEAFF. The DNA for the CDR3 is TGCGCCAGCAGTGAGTCCTCGGGATCCACTGAAGCTTTCTTT.

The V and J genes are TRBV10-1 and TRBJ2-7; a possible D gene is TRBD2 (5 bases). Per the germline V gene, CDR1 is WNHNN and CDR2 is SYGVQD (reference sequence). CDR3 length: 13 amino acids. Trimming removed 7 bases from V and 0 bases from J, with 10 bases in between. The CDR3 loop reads CASTERDSYEQYF. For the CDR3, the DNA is TGCGCCAGCACCGAGAGGGACTCCTACGAGCAGTACTTC.

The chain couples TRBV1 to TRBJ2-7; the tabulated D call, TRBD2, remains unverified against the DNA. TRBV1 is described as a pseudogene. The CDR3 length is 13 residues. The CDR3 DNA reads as TGCACCAGCAGAGATCCCGTCGGGACTAGAGAGTACGTC. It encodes CTSRDPVGTREYV.

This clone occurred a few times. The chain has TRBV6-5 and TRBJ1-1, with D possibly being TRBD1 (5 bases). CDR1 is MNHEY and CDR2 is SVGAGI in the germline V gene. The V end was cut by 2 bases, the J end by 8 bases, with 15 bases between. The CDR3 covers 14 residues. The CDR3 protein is CASSYMQGLSEAFF. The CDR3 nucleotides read TGTGCCAGCAGTTACATGCAGGGATTATCGGAAGCTTTCTTT.

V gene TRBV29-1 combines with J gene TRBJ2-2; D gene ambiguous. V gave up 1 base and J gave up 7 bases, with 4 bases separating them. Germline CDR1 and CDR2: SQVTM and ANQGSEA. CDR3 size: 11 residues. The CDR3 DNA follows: TGCAGCGTTGAAGGGAGCGGGGAGCTGTTTTTT. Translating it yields CSVEGSGELFF.

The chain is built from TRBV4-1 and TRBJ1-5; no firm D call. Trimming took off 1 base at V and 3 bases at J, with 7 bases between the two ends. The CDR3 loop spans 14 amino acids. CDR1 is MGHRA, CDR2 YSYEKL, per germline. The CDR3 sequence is CASSQVQINQPQHF. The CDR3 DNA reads TGCGCCAGCAGCCAAGTACAGATCAATCAGCCCCAGCATTTT.

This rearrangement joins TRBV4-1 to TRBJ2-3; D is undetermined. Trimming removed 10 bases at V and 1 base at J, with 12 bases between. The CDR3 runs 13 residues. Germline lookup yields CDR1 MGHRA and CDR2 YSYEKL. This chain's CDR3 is CATKIEGTDTQYF. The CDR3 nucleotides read TGCGCCACCAAAATAGAAGGCACAGATACGCAGTATTTT.

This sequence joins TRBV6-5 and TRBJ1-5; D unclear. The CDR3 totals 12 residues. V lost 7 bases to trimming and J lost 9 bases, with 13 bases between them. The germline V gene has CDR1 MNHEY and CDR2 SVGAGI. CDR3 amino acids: CASNNANRPQHF. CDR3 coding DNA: TGTGCCAGCAATAACGCGAACCGGCCCCAGCATTTT.

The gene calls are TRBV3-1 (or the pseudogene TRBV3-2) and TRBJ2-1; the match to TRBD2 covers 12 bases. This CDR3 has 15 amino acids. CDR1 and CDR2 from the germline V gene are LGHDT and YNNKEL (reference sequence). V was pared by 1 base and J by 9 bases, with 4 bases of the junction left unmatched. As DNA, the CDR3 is TGTGCCAGCAGCCAAGCGCTAGCGGGGGGGTTTGAGCAGTTCTTC. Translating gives CASSQALAGGFEQFF.

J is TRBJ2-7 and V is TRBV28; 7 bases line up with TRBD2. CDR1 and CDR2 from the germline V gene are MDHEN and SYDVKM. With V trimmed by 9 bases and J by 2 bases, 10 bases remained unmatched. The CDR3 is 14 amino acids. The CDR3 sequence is CASYKRGWAYEQYF. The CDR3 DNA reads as TGTGCCAGTTATAAGCGGGGCTGGGCCTACGAGCAGTACTTC.